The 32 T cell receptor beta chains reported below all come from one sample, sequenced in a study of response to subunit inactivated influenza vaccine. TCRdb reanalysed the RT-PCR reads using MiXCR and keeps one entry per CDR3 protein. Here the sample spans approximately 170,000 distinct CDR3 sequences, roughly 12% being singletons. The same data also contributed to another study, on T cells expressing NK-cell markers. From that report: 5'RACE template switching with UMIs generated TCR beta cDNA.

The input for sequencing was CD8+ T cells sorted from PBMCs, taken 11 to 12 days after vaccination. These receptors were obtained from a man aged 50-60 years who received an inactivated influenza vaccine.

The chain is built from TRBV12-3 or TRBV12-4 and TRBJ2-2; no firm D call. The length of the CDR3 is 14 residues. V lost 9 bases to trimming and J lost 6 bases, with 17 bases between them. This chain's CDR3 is CASRPLDLAGELFF. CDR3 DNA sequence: TGTGCCAGTCGTCCCCTCGATCTAGCCGGGGAGCTGTTTTTT.

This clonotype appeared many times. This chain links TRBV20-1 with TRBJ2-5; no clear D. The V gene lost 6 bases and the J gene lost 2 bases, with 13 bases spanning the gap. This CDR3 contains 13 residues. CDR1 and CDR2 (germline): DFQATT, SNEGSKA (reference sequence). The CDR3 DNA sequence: TGCAGTGCCAGAACTGGGTTACAAGAGACCCAGTACTTC. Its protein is CSARTGLQETQYF.

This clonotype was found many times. CDR3 in DNA: TGCGCCAGCAGCTCAGGACAGGGCGCCTACAATGAGCAGTTCTTC. It codes for CASSSGQGAYNEQFF. The chain couples TRBV5-1 to TRBJ2-1, with TRBD1 identical over 8 bases. V lost 3 bases, J lost 2 bases, and 4 bases stayed unmatched. The germline gives CDR1 SGHRS, CDR2 YFSETQ. This CDR3 comprises 15 residues.

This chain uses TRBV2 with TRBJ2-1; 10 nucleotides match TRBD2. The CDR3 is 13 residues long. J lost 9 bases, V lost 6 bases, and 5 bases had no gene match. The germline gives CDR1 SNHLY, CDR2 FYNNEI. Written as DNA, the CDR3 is TGTGCCAGCAGGGAACTAGCGGGAAGTGAGCAGTTCTTC. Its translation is CASRELAGSEQFF.

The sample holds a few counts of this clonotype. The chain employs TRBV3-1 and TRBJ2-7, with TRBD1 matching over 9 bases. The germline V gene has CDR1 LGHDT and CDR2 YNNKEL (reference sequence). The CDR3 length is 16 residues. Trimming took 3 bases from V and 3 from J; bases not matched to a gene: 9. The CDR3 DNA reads TGTGCCAGCAGCCATCCCTGGGGACAGGGAATCTACGAGCAGTACTTC. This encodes CASSHPWGQGIYEQYF.

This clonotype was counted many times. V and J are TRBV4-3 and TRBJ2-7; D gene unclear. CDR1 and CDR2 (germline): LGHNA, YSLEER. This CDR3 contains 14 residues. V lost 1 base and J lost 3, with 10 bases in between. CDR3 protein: CASSQGTDFYEQYF. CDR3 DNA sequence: TGCGCCAGCAGCCAAGGGACCGATTTCTACGAGCAGTACTTC.

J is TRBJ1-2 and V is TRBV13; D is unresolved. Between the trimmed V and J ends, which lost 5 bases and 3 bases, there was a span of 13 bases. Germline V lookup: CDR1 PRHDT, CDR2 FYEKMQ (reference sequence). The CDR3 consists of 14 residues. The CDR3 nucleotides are TGTGCCAGCAGCCTCCGGGCGGATTACTATGGCTACACCTTC. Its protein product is CASSLRADYYGYTF. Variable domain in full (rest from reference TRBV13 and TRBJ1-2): AAGVIQSPRHLIKEKRETATLKCYPIPRHDTVYWYQQGPGQDPQFLISFYEKMQSDKGSIPDRFSAQQFSDYHSELNMSSLELGDSALYFCASSLRADYYGYTFGSGTRLTVV.

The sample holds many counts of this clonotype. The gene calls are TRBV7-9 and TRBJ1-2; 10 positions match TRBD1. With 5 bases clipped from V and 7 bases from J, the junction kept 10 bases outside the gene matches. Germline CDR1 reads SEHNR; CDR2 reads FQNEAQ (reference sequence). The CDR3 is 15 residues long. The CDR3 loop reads CASSLWDRGVGGYTF. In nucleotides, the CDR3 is TGTGCCAGCAGCCTATGGGACAGGGGAGTCGGTGGCTACACCTTC. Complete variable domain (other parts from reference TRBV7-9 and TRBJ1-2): DTGVSQNPRHKITKRGQNVTFRCDPISEHNRLYWYRQTLGQGPEFLTYFQNEAQLEKSRLLSDRFSAERPKGSFSTLEIQRTEQGDSAMYLCASSLWDRGVGGYTFGSGTRLTVV.

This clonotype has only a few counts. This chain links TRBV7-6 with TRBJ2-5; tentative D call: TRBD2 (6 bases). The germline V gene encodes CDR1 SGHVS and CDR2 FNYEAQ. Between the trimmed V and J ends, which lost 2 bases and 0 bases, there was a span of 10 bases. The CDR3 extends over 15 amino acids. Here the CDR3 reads CASSLLAKYQETQYF. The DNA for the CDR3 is TGTGCCAGCAGCTTACTAGCGAAGTACCAAGAGACCCAGTACTTC. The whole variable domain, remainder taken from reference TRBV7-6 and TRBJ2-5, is GAGVSQSPRYKVTKRGQDVALRCDPISGHVSLYWYRQALGQGPEFLTYFNYEAQQDKSGLPNDRFSAERPEGSISTLTIQRTEQRDSAMYRCASSLLAKYQETQYFGPGTRLLVL.

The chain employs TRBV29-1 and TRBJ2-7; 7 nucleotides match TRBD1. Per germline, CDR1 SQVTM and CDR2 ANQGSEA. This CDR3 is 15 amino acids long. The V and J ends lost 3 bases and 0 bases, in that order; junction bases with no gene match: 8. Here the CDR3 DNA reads TGCAGCGTTGAGTCCGACAGGGAAACCTCCTACGAGCAGTACTTC. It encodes CSVESDRETSYEQYF.

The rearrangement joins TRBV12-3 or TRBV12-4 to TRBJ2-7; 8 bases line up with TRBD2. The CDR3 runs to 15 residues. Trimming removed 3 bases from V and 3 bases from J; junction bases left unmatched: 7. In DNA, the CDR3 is TGTGCCAGCAGTTTTCGGGGACTAGGCCTCTACGAGCAGTACTTC. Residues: CASSFRGLGLYEQYF.

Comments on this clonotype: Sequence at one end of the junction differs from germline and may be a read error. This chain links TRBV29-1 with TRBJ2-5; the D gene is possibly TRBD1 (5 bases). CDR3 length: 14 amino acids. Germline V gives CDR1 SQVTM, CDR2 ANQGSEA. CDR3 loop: CSVDDRNFQDTQYF. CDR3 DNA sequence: TGCAGCGTTGATGACAGAAACTTCCAAGACACCCAGTACTTC.

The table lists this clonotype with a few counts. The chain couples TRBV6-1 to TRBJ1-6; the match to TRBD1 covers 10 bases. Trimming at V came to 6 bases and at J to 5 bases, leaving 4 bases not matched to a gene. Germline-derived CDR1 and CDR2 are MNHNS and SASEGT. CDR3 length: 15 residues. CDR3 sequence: CASSHDRGHNSPLHF. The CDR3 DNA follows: TGTGCCAGCAGCCACGACAGGGGGCATAATTCACCCCTCCACTTT.

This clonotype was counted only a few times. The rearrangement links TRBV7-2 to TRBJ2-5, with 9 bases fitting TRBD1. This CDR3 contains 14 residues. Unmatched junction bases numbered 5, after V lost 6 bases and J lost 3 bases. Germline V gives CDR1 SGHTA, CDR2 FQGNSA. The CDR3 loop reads CASRIRDREETQYF. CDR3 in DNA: TGTGCCAGCAGAATCCGGGACAGGGAAGAGACCCAGTACTTC.

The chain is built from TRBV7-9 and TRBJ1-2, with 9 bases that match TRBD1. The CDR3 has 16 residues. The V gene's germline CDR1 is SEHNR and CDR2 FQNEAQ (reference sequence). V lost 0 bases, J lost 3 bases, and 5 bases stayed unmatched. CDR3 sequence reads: CASSLAGDRVDYGYTF. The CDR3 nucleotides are TGTGCCAGCAGCTTAGCAGGGGACAGGGTCGACTATGGCTACACCTTC.

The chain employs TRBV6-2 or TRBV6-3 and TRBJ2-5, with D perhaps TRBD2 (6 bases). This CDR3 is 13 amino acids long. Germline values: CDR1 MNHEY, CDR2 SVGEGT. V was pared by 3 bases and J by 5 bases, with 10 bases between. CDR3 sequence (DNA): TGTGCCAGCAGTTATGGAGGGTGGGAGACCCAGTACTTC. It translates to CASSYGGWETQYF.

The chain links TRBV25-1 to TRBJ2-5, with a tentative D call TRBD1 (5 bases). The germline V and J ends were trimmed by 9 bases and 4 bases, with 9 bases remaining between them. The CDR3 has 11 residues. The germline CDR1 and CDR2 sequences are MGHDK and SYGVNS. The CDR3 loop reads CASSRVETQYF. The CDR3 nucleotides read TGTGCCAGTAGCAGGGTAGAGACCCAGTACTTC.

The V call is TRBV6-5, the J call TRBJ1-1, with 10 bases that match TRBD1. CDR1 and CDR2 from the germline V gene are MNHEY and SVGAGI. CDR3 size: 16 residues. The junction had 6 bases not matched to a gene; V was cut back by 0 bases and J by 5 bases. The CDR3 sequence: CASSYSLDRGETEAFF. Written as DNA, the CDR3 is TGTGCCAGCAGTTACTCGTTGGACAGGGGGGAAACTGAAGCTTTCTTT.

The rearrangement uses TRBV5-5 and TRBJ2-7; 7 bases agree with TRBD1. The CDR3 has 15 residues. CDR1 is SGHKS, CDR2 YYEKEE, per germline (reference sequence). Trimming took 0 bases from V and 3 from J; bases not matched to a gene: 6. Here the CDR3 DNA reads TGTGCCAGCAGCTTGGGATGGACAGGTGTCTACGAGCAGTACTTC. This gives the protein CASSLGWTGVYEQYF.

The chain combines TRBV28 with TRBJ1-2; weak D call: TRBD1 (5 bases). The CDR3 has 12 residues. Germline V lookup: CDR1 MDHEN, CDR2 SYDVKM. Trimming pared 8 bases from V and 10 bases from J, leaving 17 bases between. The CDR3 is CASGTLPSVYTF. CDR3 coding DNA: TGTGCCAGCGGGACTTTGCCCAGTGTCTACACCTTC.

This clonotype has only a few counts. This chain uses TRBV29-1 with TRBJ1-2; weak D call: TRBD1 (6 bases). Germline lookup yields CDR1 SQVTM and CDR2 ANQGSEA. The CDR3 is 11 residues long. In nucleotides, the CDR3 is TGCAGTGCCGGGAGGGACAATGGCTACACCTTC. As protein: CSAGRDNGYTF.

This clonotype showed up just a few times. CDR3 in amino acids: CASSLAVGGGSYEQYF. The CDR3 region has the DNA TGTGCCAGCAGCTTGGCCGTGGGAGGAGGCTCCTACGAGCAGTACTTC. The chain has TRBV5-6 and TRBJ2-7, with D possibly matching TRBD2 (6 bases). V was cut by 0 bases and J by 0 bases, with 13 bases left in between. Germline CDR1 SGHDT, CDR2 YYEEEE. The CDR3 runs to 16 residues.

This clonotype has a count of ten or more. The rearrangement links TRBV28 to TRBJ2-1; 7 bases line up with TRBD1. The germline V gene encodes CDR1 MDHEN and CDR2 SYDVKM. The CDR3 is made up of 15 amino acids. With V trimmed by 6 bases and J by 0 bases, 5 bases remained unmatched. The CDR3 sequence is CASSLGQSSYNEQFF. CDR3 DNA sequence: TGTGCCAGCAGCCTGGGACAGAGCTCCTACAATGAGCAGTTCTTC.

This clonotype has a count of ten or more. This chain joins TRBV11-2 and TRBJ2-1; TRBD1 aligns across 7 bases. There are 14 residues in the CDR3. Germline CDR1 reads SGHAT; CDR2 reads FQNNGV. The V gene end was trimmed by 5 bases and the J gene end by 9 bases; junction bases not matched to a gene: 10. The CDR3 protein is CASSERTGLSEQFF. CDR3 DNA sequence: TGTGCCAGCAGCGAGAGGACAGGCCTGAGTGAGCAGTTCTTC.

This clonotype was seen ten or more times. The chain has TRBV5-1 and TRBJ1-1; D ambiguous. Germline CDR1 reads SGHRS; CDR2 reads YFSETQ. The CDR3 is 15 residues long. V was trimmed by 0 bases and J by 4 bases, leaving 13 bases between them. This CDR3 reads CASSLAEGMGTEAFF. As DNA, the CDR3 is TGCGCCAGCAGCTTGGCGGAGGGTATGGGCACTGAAGCTTTCTTT.

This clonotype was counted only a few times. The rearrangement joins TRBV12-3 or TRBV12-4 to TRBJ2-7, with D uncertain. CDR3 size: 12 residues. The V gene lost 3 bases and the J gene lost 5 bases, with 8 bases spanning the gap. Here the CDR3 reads CASSFVSDEQYF. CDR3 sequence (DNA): TGTGCCAGCAGTTTCGTGTCGGACGAGCAGTACTTC.

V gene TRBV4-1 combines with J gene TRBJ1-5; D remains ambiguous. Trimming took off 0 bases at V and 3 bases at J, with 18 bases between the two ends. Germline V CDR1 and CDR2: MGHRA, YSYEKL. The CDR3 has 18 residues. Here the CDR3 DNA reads TGCGCCAGCAGCCAAGAATGGGAGACTTCGGCTTACAATCAGCCCCAGCATTTT. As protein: CASSQEWETSAYNQPQHF.

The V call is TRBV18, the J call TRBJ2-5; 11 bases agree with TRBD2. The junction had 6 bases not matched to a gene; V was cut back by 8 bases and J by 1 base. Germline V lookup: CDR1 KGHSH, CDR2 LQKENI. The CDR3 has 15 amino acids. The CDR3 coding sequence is TGTGCCAGCAACGGACTAGCGGGCCTCCAAGAGACCCAGTACTTC. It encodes CASNGLAGLQETQYF.

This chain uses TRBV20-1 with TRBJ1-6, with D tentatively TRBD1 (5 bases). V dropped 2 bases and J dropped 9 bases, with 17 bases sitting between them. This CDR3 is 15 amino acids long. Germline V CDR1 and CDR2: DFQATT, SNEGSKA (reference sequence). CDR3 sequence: CSARPRGMEASPLHF. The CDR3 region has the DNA TGCAGTGCTAGACCCCGGGGGATGGAAGCTTCACCCCTCCACTTT.

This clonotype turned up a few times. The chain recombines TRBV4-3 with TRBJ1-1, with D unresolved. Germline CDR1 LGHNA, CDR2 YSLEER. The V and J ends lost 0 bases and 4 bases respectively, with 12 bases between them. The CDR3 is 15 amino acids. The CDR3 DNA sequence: TGCGCCAGCAGCCAAGATTCCGGGATGTTCACTGAAGCTTTCTTT. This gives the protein CASSQDSGMFTEAFF.

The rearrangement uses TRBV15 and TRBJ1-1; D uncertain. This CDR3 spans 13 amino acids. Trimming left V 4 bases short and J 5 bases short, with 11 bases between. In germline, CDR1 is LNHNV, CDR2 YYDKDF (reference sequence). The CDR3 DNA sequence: TGTGCCACCAGCACTGGTGGGAGGACTGAAGCTTTCTTT. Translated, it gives CATSTGGRTEAFF.

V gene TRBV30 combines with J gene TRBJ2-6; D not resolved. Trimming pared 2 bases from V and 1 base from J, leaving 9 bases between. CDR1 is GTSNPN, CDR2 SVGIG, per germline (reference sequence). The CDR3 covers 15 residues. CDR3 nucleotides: TGTGCCTGGAGTCCCGTGGCGTCTGGGGCCAACGTCCTGACTTTC. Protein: CAWSPVASGANVLTF.